This is a list of T cell receptor beta chains from one sample in a study of blood T cell repertoires in COVID-19. TCRdb's table, derived via immunoSEQ multiplex PCR, lists solely in-frame clones and lacks some. Counted here are some 180,000 clones, around nine tenths occurring once; the ten biggest clones make up 0.45% to 0.65%. The material sequenced was peripheral blood. Receptors were obtained from a man aged 45-65 years with acute or convalescent COVID-19. Both conserved end residues are part of each CDR3. Each record gives: J gene, D gene, clone size, V gene, CDR3 protein, CDR3 DNA. D genes are given only for firm matches. Only part of the rows carry a size: once, few, many, or a class if the clone is expanded.

TRBJ1-2 NA NA TRBV9 CASSVRDTFNYGYTF TGTGCCAGCAGCGTCCGGGACACCTTTAACTATGGCTACACCTTC
TRBJ2-1 TRBD1 few TRBV7-6 CASSPGQGWNEQFF TGTGCCAGCAGCCCGGGACAGGGATGGAATGAGCAGTTCTTC
TRBJ1-6 NA NA TRBV2 CASKNQGTASPLHF TGTGCCAGCAAAAATCAGGGGACGGCTTCACCCCTCCACTTT
TRBJ2-3 NA NA TRBV6-2/TRBV6-3 CASSYSAGRTDTQYF TGTGCCAGCAGTTACTCTGCGGGACGCACAGATACGCAGTATTTT
TRBJ2-1 NA NA TRBV4-3 CASSQDIGLAYNEQFF TGCGCCAGCAGCCAAGATATAGGACTGGCCTACAATGAGCAGTTCTTC
TRBJ2-7 TRBD2 NA TRBV11-2 CASSPPAGGPYEQYF TGTGCCAGCAGTCCCCCAGCGGGAGGCCCCTACGAGCAGTACTTC
TRBJ2-3 NA NA TRBV2 CASSDRGFGDTQYF TGTGCCAGCAGTGATCGAGGTTTTGGAGATACGCAGTATTTT
TRBJ2-5 TRBD2 NA TRBV11-2 CASSLGGGPYETQYF TGTGCCAGCAGCTTAGGGGGAGGGCCGTATGAGACCCAGTACTTC
TRBJ1-3 NA NA TRBV27 CASRPPRTEPYISGNTIYF TGTGCCAGCAGACCACCCCGGACAGAACCGTACATCTCTGGAAACACCATATATTTT
TRBJ2-7 NA NA TRBV5-1 CASNPEGASTYEQYF TGCGCCAGCAACCCGGAGGGGGCCTCGACCTACGAGCAGTACTTC
TRBJ2-2 NA few TRBV11-2 CASSPLRAVGELFF TGTGCCAGCAGCCCCTTGAGGGCCGTCGGGGAGCTGTTTTTT
TRBJ1-1 TRBD1 NA TRBV7-8 CASSAQTGGSTEAFF TGTGCCAGCAGCGCCCAAACAGGGGGAAGCACTGAAGCTTTCTTT
TRBJ2-7 TRBD2 NA TRBV19 CASSSGLAGGGEQYF TGTGCCAGTAGTTCGGGACTAGCGGGAGGGGGCGAGCAGTACTTC
TRBJ2-1 NA NA TRBV5-1 CASSLGLDNEQFF TGCGCCAGCAGCTTGGGACTGGACAATGAGCAGTTCTTC
TRBJ1-6 NA NA TRBV30 CAWSSGRATGVEFSPLHF TGTGCCTGGAGCTCTGGGAGGGCAACTGGGGTCGAATTTTCACCCCTCCACTTT
TRBJ2-6 NA NA TRBV11-1 CASSLTGSGANVLTF TGTGCCAGCAGCTTAACGGGTTCTGGGGCCAACGTCCTGACTTTC
TRBJ2-7 NA NA TRBV7-9 CASSLTYEQYF TGTGCCAGCAGCCTAACTTACGAGCAGTACTTC
TRBJ1-4 TRBD1 NA TRBV28 CASREGGATNEKLFF TGTGCCAGCAGAGAAGGGGGCGCAACTAATGAAAAACTGTTTTTT
TRBJ2-6 NA NA TRBV6-2/TRBV6-3 CASSSAGAGANVLTF TGTGCCAGCAGCTCGGCAGGGGCTGGGGCCAACGTCCTGACTTTC
TRBJ2-1 TRBD2 NA TRBV24-1 CATSDFSLGLAGATEQFF TGTGCCACCAGTGATTTCTCGTTGGGGCTAGCGGGAGCAACTGAGCAGTTCTTC
TRBJ2-1 NA NA TRBV5-3 CARSLGKGNEQFF TGTGCCAGAAGCTTGGGCAAGGGGAATGAGCAGTTCTTC
TRBJ2-2 NA NA TRBV7-3 CASSLTSRTGELFF TGTGCCAGCAGCTTAACGTCCAGGACCGGGGAGCTGTTTTTT
TRBJ2-7 TRBD1 few TRBV5-1 CASSQGQGEIYEQYF TGCGCCAGCAGCCAGGGACAGGGGGAAATCTACGAGCAGTACTTC
TRBJ1-5 NA NA TRBV19 CASTTGTRAQPQHF TGTGCCAGTACCACCGGGACAAGGGCTCAGCCCCAGCATTTT
TRBJ2-3 NA NA TRBV9 CASSVGKSSTDTQYF TGTGCCAGCAGCGTTGGCAAATCTAGCACAGATACGCAGTATTTT
TRBJ2-5 NA NA TRBV5-1 CASSLVEGETQYF TGCGCCAGCAGCTTGGTGGAGGGAGAGACCCAGTACTTC